This T cell receptor beta chain is from a study of T-cell reconstitution after alpha-beta-depleted transplantation in children. A TCRbeta library incorporating unique molecular identifiers was prepared. A single record per CDR3 protein comes from TCRdb applying MiXCR to the PCR reads. The profile shows under 850,000 distinct CDR3 sequences, around 13% of them singletons. There are many counts of this clonotype. Its antigen remains unidentified. Findings of the study overall: There were reportedly several hundred expanded graft clones from which alpha-beta T cells came about two months after transplant. From newly produced T cells came most of the T-cell counts and diversity one year after transplant. Day-60 TCRbeta diversity that was high in some patients was derived from surviving recipient T cells and thymic progenitors.

The input for sequencing was PBMCs, taken before TCRalphabeta/CD19-depleted stem cell transplant. The clonotype comes from a girl aged 2-10 years with congenital amegakaryocytic thrombocytopenia, due to receive a stem cell transplant.

The CDR3: CASRKNRAQETQYF. CDR3 sequence (DNA): TGTGCCAGCAGAAAAAACAGGGCCCAAGAGACCCAGTACTTC. This chain joins TRBV12-3 or TRBV12-4 and TRBJ2-5, with a possible D match to TRBD1 (6 bases). The ends were cut back, 6 bases at V and 1 base at J, with 12 bases in the middle. This CDR3 region has 14 residues.